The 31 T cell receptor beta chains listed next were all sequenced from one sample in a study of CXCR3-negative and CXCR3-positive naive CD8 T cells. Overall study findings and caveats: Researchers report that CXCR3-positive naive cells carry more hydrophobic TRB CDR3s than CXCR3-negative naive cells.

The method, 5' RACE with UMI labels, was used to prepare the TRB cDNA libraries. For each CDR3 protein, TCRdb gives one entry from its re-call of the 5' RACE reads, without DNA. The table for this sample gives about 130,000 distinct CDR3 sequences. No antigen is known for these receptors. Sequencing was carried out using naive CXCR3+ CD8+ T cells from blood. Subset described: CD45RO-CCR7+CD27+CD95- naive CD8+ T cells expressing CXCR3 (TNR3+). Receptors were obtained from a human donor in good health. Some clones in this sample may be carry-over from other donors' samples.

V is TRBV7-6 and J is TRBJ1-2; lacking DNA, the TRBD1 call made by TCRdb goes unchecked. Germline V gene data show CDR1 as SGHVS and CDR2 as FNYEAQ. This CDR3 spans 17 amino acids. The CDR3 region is CASSFLSLTGVDYGYTF.

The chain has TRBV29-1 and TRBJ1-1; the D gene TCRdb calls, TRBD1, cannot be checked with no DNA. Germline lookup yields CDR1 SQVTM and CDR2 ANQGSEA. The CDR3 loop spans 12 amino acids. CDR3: CSVEGLHPEAFF.

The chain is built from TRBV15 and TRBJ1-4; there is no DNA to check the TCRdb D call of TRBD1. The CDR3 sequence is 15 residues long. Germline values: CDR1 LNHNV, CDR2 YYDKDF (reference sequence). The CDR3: CATSPGQGLNEKLFF.

This CDR3 reads CSVDVGQGSYGYTF. J is TRBJ1-2 and V is TRBV29-1; as DNA is missing, the TRBD1 call by TCRdb cannot be tested. The CDR3 covers 14 residues. CDR1 is SQVTM, CDR2 ANQGSEA, per germline.

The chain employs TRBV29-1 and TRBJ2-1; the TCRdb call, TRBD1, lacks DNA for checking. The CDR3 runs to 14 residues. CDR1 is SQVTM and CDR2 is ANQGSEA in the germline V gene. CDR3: CSAAGGDSYNEQFF.

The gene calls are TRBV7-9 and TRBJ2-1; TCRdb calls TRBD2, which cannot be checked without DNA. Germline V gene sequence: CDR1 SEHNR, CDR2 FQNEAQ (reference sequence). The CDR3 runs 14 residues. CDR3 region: CASSLGGSHNEQFF. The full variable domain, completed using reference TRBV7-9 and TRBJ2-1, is DTGVSQNPRHKITKRGQNVTFRCDPISEHNRLYWYRQTLGQGPEFLTYFQNEAQLEKSRLLSDRFSAERPKGSFSTLEIQRTEQGDSAMYLCASSLGGSHNEQFFGPGTRLTVL.

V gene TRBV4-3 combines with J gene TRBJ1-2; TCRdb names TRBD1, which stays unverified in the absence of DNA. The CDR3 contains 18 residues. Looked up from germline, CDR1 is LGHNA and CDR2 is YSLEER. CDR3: CASSQRATGAKPRDGYTF.

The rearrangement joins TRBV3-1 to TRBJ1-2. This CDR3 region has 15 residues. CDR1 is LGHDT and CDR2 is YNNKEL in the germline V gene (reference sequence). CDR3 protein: CASSQDRRAGYGYTF.

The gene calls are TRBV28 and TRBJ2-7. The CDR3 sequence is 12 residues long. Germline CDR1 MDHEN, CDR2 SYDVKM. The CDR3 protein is CASSFRGVEQYF.

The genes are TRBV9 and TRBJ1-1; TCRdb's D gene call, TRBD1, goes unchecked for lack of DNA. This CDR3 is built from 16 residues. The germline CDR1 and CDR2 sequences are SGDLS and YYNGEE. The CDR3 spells CASSVGGNSGKTEAFF. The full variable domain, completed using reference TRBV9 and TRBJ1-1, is DSGVTQTPKHLITATGQRVTLRCSPRSGDLSVYWYQQSLDQGLQFLIQYYNGEERAKGNILERFSAQQFPDLHSELNLSSLELGDSALYFCASSVGGNSGKTEAFFGQGTRLTVV.

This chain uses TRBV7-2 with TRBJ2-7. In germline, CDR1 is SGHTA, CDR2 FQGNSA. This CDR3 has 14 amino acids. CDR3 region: CASSLALVAIEQYF.

CDR3 amino acids: CASSLVDDTQYF. This chain links TRBV7-9 with TRBJ2-3. Germline V gene data show CDR1 as SEHNR and CDR2 as FQNEAQ (reference sequence). The CDR3 runs to 12 residues.

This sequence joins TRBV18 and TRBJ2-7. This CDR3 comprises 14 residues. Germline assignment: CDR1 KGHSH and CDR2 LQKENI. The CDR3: CASSPSNWPYEQYF.

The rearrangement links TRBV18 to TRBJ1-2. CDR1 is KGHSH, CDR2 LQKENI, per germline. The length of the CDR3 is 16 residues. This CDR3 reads CASSPPLDGANYGYTF.

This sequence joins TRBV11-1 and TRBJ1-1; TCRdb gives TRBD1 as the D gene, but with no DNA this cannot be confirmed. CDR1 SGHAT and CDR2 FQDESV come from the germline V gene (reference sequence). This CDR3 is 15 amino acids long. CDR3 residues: CASSPHRGKNTEAFF. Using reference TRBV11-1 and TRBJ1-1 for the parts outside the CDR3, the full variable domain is EAEVAQSPRYKITEKSQAVAFWCDPISGHATLYWYRQILGQGPELLVQFQDESVVDDSQLPKDRFSAERLKGVDSTLKIQPAELGDSAMYLCASSPHRGKNTEAFFGQGTRLTVV.

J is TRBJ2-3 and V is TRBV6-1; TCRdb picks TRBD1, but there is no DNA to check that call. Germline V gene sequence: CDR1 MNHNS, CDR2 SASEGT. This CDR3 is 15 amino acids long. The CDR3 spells CASSEGKGATDTQYF.

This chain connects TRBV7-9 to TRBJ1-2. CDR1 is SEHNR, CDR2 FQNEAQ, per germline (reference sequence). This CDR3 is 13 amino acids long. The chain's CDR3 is CASSLIEAYGYTF.

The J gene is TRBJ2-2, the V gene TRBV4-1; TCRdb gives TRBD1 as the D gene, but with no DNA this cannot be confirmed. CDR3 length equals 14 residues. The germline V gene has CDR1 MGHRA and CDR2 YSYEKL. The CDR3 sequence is CASSQKPWSGELFF.

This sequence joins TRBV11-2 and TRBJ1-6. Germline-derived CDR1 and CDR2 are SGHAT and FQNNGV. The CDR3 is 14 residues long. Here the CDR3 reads CASSLQDYNSPLHF.

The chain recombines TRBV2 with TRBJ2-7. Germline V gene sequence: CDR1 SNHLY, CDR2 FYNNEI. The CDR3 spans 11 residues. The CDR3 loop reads CASKVGYEQYF.

The CDR3 region is CASSTSDTNTGELFF. The J gene is TRBJ2-2, the V gene TRBV5-1; TCRdb selects TRBD1, and the lack of DNA leaves this call unchecked. Germline lookup yields CDR1 SGHRS and CDR2 YFSETQ. CDR3 size: 15 residues.

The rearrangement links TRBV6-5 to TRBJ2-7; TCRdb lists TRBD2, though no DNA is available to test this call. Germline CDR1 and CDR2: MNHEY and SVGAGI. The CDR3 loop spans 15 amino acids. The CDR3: CASKQLAGGPNEQYF.

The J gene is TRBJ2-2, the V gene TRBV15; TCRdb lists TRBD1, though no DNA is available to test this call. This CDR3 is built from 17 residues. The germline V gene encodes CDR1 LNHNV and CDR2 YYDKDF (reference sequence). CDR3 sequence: CATSSRTGWTYSPELFF.

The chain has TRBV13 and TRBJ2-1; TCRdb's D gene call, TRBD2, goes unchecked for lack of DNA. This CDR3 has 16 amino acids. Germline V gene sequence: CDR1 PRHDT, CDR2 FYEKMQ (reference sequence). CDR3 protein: CASSSPAGGLGNEQFF. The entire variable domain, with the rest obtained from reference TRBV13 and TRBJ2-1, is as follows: AAGVIQSPRHLIKEKRETATLKCYPIPRHDTVYWYQQGPGQDPQFLISFYEKMQSDKGSIPDRFSAQQFSDYHSELNMSSLELGDSALYFCASSSPAGGLGNEQFFGPGTRLTVL.

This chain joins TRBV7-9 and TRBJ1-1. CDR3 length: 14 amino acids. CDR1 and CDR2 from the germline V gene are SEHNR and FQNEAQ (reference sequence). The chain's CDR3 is CASSFGEDLAEAFF.

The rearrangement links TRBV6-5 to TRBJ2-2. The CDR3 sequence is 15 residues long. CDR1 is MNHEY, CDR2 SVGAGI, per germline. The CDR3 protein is CASSYEALNTGELFF.

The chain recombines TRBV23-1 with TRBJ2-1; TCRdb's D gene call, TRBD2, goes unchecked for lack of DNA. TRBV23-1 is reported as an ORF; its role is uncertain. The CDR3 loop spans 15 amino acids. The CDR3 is CASSPGLAGGDEQFF.

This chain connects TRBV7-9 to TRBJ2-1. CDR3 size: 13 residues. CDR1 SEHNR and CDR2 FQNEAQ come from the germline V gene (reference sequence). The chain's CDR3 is CASSLVVSNEQFF.

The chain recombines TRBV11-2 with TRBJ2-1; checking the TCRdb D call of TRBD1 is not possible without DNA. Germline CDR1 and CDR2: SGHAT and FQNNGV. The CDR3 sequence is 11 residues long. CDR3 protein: CASSMGDEQFF.

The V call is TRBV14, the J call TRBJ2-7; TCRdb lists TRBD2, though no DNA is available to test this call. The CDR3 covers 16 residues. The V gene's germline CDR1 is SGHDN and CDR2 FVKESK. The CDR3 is CASSQAFGPTPYEQHF.

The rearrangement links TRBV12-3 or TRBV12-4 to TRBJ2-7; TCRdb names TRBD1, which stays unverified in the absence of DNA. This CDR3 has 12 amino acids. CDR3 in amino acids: CASSAGPYEQYF.